These 6 T cell receptor beta chains originate from one sample sequenced in a study of T cell repertoires in cytomegalovirus infection. TCRdb independently ran MiXCR on the reads; one entry per CDR3 protein. The data contain some 400,000 distinct CDR3 sequences, around 32% of them singletons. Sample: PBMCs. The receptors derive from a human donor in good health (CMV status not recorded). Some clones in this sample may be carry-over from other donors' samples.

Details on this clonotype: Germline is not matched at one junction end, which may reflect a read error. This chain connects TRBV7-8 to TRBJ2-1; 7 bases agree with TRBD1. Germline V gene sequence: CDR1 SGHVS, CDR2 FQNEAQ. CDR3 length equals 16 residues. For the CDR3, the DNA is TGTGCAAGCAGCCCCCAGGGACAGATAATATACAATGATCAGTTCTTC. It is translated as CASSPQGQIIYNDQFF. The full variable domain, with the rest looked up from reference TRBV7-8 and TRBJ2-1, is GAGVSQSPRYKVAKRGQDVALRCDPISGHVSLFWYQQALGQGPEFLTYFQNEAQLDKSGLPSDRFFAERPEGSVSTLKIQRTQQEDSAVYLCASSPQGQIIYNDQFFGPGTRLTVL.

The sample holds many counts of this clonotype. The rearrangement uses TRBV7-6 and TRBJ2-5; TRBD2 agrees at 7 bases. This CDR3 is built from 14 residues. Trimming cost V 3 bases and J 8 bases; bases outside gene matches: 9. CDR1 is SGHVS, CDR2 FNYEAQ, per germline. The CDR3 region has the DNA TGTGCCAGCAGCTTGGCAGGCGGCGGGGGTACCCAGTACTTC. This gives the protein CASSLAGGGGTQYF. Full variable domain (remainder filled in from reference TRBV7-6 and TRBJ2-5): GAGVSQSPRYKVTKRGQDVALRCDPISGHVSLYWYRQALGQGPEFLTYFNYEAQQDKSGLPNDRFSAERPEGSISTLTIQRTEQRDSAMYRCASSLAGGGGTQYFGPGTRLLVL.

This clonotype was seen a handful of times. This rearrangement joins TRBV10-3 to TRBJ1-6; D might be TRBD1 (6 bases). V lost 4 bases and J lost 9, with 10 bases in between. Germline CDR1 is ENHRY and CDR2 is SYGVKD. The CDR3 covers 13 residues. The CDR3 region is CAISGQGSSPLHF. CDR3 bases: TGTGCCATCAGTGGGCAGGGGAGTTCACCCCTCCACTTT.

The table lists this clonotype with a few counts. V usage is TRBV12-3 or TRBV12-4 and J usage is TRBJ1-5, with a possible D match to TRBD1 (5 bases). V gave up 4 bases and J gave up 4 bases, with 11 bases separating them. This CDR3 has 14 amino acids. The CDR3 DNA reads TGTGCCAGCAGTTCACAGGACGGGAATCAGCCCCAGCATTTT. Translated, it gives CASSSQDGNQPQHF.

This clonotype was counted between two and nine times. V and J are TRBV24-1 and TRBJ2-1; D is unclear. The CDR3 consists of 16 residues. Germline CDR1 and CDR2: KGHDR and SFDVKD. The V end lost 4 bases, the J end lost 0 bases, and 12 bases lay between the germline ends. Here the CDR3 reads CATSDLGPHSYNEQFF. CDR3 in DNA: TGTGCCACCAGTGACCTAGGACCTCACTCCTACAATGAGCAGTTCTTC.

This clonotype was detected a few times. This chain uses TRBV4-2 with TRBJ1-1; possible D gene TRBD1, 6 bases. The CDR3 is 14 amino acids. In germline, CDR1 is LGHNA, CDR2 YNFKEQ. Deletions cut 5 bases from V and 2 bases from J, with 12 bases between. In DNA, the CDR3 is TGTGCCAGCAGCTTCAACAGGGCTAACACTGAAGCTTTCTTT. Its protein product is CASSFNRANTEAFF.